This TCR beta chain was recorded in a study of vaccination effects on CD4 cells after COVID-19. Whole-study results and caveats: Newly vaccine-induced clones made up most of the convalescents' post-vaccine spike-reactive clones.

This CDR3 is 16 amino acids long. V trimming: 5 bases; J trimming: 2 bases; junction bases outside the gene matches: 11. Germline V CDR1 and CDR2: SGHTA, FQGNSA. TCRdb keeps only in-frame clones here, not all; method: immunoSEQ multiplex PCR. The sample has around 20,000 clones; roughly 74% are singletons. This clone was found a few times. The antigen is not known. Sequencing was preceded by expansion of antigen-specific CD4+ T cells with viral peptide pools in the ViraFEST assay. Investigators separated out CD4+ T cells once 10 days of culture had passed. Sometime from March through December 2020, the person acquired a SARS-CoV-2 infection that PCR confirmed.

The sample was CD4+ T cells from PBMCs cultured with a peptide pool, taken before COVID-19 vaccination. The chain uses TRBV7-2 and TRBJ2-5, with 7 bases aligning to TRBD2. The source is a human donor who had a prior SARS-CoV-2 infection. The CDR3 reads CASSPRGTRGQETQYF. DNA for the CDR3: TGTGCCAGCAGCCCGCGAGGGACGCGGGGGCAAGAGACCCAGTACTTC.